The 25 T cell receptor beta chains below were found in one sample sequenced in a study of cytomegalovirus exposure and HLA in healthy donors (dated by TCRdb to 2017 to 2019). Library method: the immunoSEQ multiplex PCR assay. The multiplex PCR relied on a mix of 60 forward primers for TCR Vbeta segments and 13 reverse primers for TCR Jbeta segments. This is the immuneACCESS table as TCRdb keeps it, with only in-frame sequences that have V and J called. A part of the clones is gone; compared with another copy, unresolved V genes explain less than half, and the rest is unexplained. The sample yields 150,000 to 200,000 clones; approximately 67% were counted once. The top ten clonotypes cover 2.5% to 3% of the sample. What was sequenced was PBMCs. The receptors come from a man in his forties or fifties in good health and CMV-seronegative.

The CDR3 loop is CAWSAAGFDYNSPLHF. Here the CDR3 DNA reads TGTGCCTGGAGTGCCGCAGGGTTCGACTATAATTCACCCCTCCACTTT. This rearrangement joins TRBV30 to TRBJ1-6, with D possibly matching TRBD1 (5 bases). Trimming stripped 1 base from V and 3 bases from J, with 13 bases between. The CDR3 runs to 16 residues. CDR1 GTSNPN and CDR2 SVGIG come from the germline V gene (reference sequence).

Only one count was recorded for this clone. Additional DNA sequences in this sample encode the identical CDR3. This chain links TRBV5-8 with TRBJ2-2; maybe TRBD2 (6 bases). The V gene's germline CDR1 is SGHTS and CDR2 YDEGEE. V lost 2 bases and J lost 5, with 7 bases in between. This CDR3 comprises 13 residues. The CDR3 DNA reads TGTGCCAGCAGCTTTCGGGGGACCGGGGAGCTGTTTTTT. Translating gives CASSFRGTGELFF. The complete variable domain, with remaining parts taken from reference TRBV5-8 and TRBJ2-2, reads EAGVTQSPTHLIKTRGQQATLRCSPISGHTSVYWYQQALGLGLQFLLWYDEGEERNRGNFPPRFSGRQFPNYSSELNVNALELEDSALYLCASSFRGTGELFFGEGSRLTVL.

The CDR3 DNA reads as TGCGCCAGCAGCCAAGGACTAGCGGCAGAGACCCAGTACTTC. Amino acids: CASSQGLAAETQYF. This rearrangement joins TRBV4-1 to TRBJ2-5, with TRBD2 matching 9 bases. V shed 1 base and J 4 bases; nucleotides not matched to a gene: 1. Germline V gene data show CDR1 as MGHRA and CDR2 as YSYEKL. The CDR3 consists of 14 residues.

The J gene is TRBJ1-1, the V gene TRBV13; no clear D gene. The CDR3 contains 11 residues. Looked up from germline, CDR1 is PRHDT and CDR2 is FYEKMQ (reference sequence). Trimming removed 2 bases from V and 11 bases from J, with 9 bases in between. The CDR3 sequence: CASSLTEAAFF. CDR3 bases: TGTGCCAGCAGCTTAACTGAGGCGGCTTTCTTT.

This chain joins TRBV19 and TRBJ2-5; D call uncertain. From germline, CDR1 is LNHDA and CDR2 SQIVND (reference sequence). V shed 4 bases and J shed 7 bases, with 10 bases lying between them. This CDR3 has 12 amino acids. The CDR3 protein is CASSSLSGTQYF. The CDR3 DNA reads TGTGCCAGTAGTAGTCTGTCGGGGACCCAGTACTTC.

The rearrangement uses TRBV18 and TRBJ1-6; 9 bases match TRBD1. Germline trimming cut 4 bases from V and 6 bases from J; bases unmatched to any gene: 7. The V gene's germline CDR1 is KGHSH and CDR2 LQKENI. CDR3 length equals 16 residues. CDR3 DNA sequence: TGTGCCAGCTCACAAGGACCGGACAGGGGTAATTCACCCCTCCACTTT. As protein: CASSQGPDRGNSPLHF.

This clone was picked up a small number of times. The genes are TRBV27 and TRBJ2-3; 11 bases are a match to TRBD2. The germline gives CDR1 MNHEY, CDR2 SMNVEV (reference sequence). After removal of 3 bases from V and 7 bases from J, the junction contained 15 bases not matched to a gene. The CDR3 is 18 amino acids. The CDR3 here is CASSFVLQLRTSGYTQYF. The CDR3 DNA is TGTGCCAGCAGTTTTGTGCTGCAGCTTAGGACTAGCGGGTATACGCAGTATTTT.

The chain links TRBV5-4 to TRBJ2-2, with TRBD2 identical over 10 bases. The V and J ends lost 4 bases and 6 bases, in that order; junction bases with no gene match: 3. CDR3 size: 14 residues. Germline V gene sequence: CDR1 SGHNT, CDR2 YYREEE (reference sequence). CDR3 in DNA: TGTGCCAGCAGCCAAGGGACTAGCGCCGGGGAGCTGTTTTTT. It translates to CASSQGTSAGELFF.

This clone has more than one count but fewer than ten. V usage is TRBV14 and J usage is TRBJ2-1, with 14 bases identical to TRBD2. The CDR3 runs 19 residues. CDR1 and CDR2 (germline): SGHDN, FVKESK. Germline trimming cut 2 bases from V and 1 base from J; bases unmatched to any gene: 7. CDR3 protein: CASSQLPGLAGVSYNEQFF. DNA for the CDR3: TGTGCCAGCAGCCAATTACCGGGACTAGCGGGAGTGTCCTACAATGAGCAGTTCTTC.

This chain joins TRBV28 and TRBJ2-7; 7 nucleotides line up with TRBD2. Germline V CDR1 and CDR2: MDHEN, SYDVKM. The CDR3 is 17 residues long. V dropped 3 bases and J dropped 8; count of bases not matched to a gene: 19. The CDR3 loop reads CASSFLFQGGDGLKQYF. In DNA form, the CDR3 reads TGTGCCAGCAGTTTTTTATTTCAGGGAGGGGACGGACTGAAGCAGTACTTC.

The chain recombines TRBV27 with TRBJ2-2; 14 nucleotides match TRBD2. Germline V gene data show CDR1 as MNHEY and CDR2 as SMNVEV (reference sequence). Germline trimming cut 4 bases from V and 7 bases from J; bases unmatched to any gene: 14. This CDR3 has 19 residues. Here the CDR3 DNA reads TGTGCCAGCAGTTCCCGACCCCGACTAGCGGGGGGGCCAAGCGGGGAGCTGTTTTTT. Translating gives CASSSRPRLAGGPSGELFF.

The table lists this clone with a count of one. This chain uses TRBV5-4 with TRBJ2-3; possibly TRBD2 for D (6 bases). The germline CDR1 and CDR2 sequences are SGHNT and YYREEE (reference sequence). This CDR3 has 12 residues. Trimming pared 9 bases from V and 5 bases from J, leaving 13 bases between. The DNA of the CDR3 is TGTGCCATTATGGAGGGCCGAGATACGCAGTATTTT. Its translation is CAIMEGRDTQYF.

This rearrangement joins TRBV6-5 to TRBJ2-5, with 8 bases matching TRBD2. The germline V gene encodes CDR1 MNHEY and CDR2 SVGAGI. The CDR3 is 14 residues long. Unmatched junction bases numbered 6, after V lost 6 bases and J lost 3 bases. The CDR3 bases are TGTGCCAGCAGCAGCGGGGGTTGGAAAGAGACCCAGTACTTC. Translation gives CASSSGGWKETQYF.

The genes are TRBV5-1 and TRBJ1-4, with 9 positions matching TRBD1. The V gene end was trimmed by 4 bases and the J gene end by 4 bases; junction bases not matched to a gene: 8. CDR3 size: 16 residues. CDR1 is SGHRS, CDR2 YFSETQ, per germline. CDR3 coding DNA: TGCGCCAGCAGCCCCGCGGGACAGGGAGTTAATGAAAAACTGTTTTTT. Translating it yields CASSPAGQGVNEKLFF.

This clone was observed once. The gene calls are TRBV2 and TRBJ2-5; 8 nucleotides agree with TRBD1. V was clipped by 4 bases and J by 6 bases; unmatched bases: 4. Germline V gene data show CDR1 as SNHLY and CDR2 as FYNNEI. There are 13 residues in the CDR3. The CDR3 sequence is CASSVDRGQTQYF. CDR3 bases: TGTGCCAGCAGTGTTGACAGGGGTCAGACCCAGTACTTC.

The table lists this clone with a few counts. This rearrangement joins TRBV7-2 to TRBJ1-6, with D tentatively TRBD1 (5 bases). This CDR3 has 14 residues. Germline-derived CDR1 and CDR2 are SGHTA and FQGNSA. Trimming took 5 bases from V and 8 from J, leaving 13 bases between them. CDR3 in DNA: TGTGCCAGCAGCCTAGGGCAGGGTTATTCACCCCTCCACTTT. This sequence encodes CASSLGQGYSPLHF.

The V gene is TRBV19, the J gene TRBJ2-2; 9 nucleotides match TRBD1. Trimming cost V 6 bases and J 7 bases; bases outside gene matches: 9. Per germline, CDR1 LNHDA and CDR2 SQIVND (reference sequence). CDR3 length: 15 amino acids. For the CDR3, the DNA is TGTGCCAGTAGCAAATCGAGGACAGGGGTCGGGGAGCTGTTTTTT. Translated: CASSKSRTGVGELFF.

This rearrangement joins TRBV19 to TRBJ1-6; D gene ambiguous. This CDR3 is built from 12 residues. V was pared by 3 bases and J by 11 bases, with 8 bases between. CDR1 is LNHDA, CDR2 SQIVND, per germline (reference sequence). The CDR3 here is CASSMRIAPLHF. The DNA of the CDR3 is TGTGCCAGTAGTATGAGGATTGCACCCCTCCACTTT.

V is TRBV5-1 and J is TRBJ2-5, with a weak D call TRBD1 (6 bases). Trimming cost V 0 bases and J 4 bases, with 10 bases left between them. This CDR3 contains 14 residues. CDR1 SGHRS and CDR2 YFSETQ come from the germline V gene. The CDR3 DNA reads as TGCGCCAGCAGCTTGGAGGCAGGGGCAGAGACCCAGTACTTC. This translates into CASSLEAGAETQYF.

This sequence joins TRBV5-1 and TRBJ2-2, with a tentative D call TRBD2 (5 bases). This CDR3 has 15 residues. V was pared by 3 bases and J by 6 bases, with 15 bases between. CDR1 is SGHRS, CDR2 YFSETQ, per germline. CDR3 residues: CASSSPGTGAGELFF. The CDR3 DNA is TGCGCCAGCAGCTCGCCTGGCACCGGGGCCGGGGAGCTGTTTTTT.

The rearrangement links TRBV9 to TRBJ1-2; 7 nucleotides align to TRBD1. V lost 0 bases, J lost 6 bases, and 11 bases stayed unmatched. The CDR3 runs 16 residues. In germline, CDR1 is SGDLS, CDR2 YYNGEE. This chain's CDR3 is CASSVAEDRPPHGYTF. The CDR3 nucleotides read TGTGCCAGCAGCGTAGCGGAGGACAGGCCCCCCCATGGCTACACCTTC.

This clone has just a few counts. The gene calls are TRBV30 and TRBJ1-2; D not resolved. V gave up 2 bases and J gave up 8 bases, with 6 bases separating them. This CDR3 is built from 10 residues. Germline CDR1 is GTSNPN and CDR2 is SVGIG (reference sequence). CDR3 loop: CAWSKSGYTF. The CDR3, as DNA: TGTGCCTGGAGTAAAAGCGGCTACACCTTC.

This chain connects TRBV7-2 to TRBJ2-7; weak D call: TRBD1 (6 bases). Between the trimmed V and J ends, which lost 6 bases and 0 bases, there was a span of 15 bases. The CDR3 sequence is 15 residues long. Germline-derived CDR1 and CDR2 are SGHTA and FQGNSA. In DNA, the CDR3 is TGTGCCAGCAGGGCTCCGACAGGCCCCTCCTACGAGCAGTACTTC. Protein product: CASRAPTGPSYEQYF.

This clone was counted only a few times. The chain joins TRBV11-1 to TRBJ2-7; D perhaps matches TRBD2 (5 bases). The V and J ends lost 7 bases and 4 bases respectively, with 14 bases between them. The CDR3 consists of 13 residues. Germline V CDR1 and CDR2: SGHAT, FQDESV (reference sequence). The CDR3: CASTTDGGYEQYF. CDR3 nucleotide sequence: TGTGCCAGCACTACCGACGGCGGGTACGAGCAGTACTTC.

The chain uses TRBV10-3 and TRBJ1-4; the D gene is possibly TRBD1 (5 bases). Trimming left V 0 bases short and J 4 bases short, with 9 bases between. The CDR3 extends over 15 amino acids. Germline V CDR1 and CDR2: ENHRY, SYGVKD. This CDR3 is CAISESEGNNEKLFF. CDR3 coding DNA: TGTGCCATCAGTGAGTCGGAGGGGAATAATGAAAAACTGTTTTTT.